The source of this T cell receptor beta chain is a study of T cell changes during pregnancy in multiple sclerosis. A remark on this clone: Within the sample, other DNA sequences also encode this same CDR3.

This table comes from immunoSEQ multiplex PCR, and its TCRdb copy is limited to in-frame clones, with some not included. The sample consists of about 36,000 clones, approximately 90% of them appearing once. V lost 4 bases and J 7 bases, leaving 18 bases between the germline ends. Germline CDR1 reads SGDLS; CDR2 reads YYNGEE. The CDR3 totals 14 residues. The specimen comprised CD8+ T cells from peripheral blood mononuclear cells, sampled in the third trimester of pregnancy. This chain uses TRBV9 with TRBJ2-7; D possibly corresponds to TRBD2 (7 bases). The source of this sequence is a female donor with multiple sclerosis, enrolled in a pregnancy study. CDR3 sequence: CASSPEGGLREQYF. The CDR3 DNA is TGTGCCAGCAGCCCCGAGGGGGGGTTGAGGGAGCAGTACTTC.